The source of this T cell receptor (beta chain) is a study of cytomegalovirus exposure and HLA in healthy donors. Study-wide results and limits: Reports showed the classifier diagnosing cytomegalovirus status with high specificity and sensitivity.

This table comes from immunoSEQ multiplex PCR, and its TCRdb copy is limited to in-frame clones, with some not included. This table has some 130,000 clones, approximately 94% appearing once. With respect to this clone: Its target is unknown.

Donors were drawn from the approximately 130-subject validation cohort, separate from the approximately 700-subject first cohort. Trimming cost V 5 bases and J 1 base, with 8 bases left between them. Germline V gene lookup returns CDR1 SGHTA and CDR2 FQGNSA. There are 13 residues in the CDR3. The sequence came from a man aged 18 to 30 in good health and CMV-seropositive. Sequencing was carried out using PBMCs. The genes are TRBV7-2 and TRBJ1-1, with D maybe TRBD1 (5 bases). The CDR3 nucleotides read TGTGCCAGCAGCACCGACAGGAACACTGAAGCTTTCTTT. Its translation is CASSTDRNTEAFF. Drawing the rest from reference TRBV7-2 and TRBJ1-1, the complete variable domain is GAGVSQSPSNKVTEKGKDVELRCDPISGHTALYWYRQSLGQGLEFLIYFQGNSAPDKSGLPSDRFSAERTGGSVSTLTIQRTQQEDSAVYLCASSTDRNTEAFFGQGTRLTVV.